This T cell receptor (beta chain) was documented in a study of blood T cells in healthy people across ages. This CDR3 is 14 amino acids long. V lost 2 bases to trimming and J lost 3 bases, with 12 bases between them. Germline V CDR1 and CDR2: GTSNPN, SVGIG (reference sequence). A sample-barcoded 5' primer and a J-beta primer mix were used in a second PCR of roughly 7 to 12 cycles. Via MiXCR, TCRdb re-called the 5' RACE reads, giving one row per CDR3 protein. The data contain 1,800,000 or so distinct CDR3 sequences, 39% of them singletons. This TCR derives from a human donor in good health. V gene TRBV30 combines with J gene TRBJ2-3; possibly TRBD2 for D (6 bases). Sequencing used blood. The CDR3 loop is CAWSSIAETDTQYF. DNA for the CDR3: TGTGCCTGGAGTTCCATAGCGGAAACAGATACGCAGTATTTT.